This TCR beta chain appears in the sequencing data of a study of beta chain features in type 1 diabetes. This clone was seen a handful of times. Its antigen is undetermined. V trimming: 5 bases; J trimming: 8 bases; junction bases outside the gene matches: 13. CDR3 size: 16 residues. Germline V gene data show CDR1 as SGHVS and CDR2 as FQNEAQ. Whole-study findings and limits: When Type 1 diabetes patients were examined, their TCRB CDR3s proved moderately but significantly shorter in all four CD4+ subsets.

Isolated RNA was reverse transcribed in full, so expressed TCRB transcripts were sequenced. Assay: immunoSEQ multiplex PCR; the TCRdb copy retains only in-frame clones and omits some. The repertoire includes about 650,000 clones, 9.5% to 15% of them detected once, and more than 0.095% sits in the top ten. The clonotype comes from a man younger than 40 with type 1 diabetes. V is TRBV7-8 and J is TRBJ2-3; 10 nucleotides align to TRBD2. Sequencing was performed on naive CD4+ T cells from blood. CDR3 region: CASSPLAGAPHSTQYF. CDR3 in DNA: TGTGCCAGCAGCCCTCTAGCGGGGGCCCCTCACAGTACGCAGTATTTT.